These 22 T cell receptor beta chains share one sample of origin, sequenced in a study of radiation and T cells in renal cell carcinoma. Treatment defined: treatment-naive control, cytoreductive nephrectomy. Sequencing used immunoSEQ multiplex PCR; TCRdb keeps in-frame clones, though not all of them. The sample yields roughly 8,000 clones, 65% seen once. The sample was tumor tissue, taken from a patient whose treatment was nephrectomy without radiotherapy. These receptors all come from a woman in her 70s with renal cell carcinoma.

The chain recombines TRBV6-5 with TRBJ2-7, with D possibly matching TRBD2 (5 bases). Between the trimmed V and J ends, which lost 1 base and 5 bases, there was a span of 12 bases. CDR1 and CDR2 from the germline V gene are MNHEY and SVGAGI. This CDR3 contains 14 residues. CDR3 in DNA: TGTGCCAGCAGTTACTTCACGGGGATCGACGAGCAGTACTTC. Translated: CASSYFTGIDEQYF.

V gene TRBV11-2 combines with J gene TRBJ1-6, with D hard to call. V was clipped by 0 bases and J by 7 bases, with 13 bases between them. In germline, CDR1 is SGHAT, CDR2 FQNNGV. The CDR3 totals 16 residues. The chain's CDR3 is CASSLDWGDLNSPLHF. The DNA of the CDR3 is TGTGCCAGCAGCTTAGACTGGGGAGACCTGAATTCACCCCTCCACTTT. Looking up the rest from reference TRBV11-2 and TRBJ1-6 gives the full variable domain: EAGVAQSPRYKIIEKRQSVAFWCNPISGHATLYWYQQILGQGPKLLIQFQNNGVVDDSQLPKDRFSAERLKGVDSTLKIQPAKLEDSAVYLCASSLDWGDLNSPLHFGNGTRLTVT.

The V gene is TRBV7-2, the J gene TRBJ1-6, with 8 positions matching TRBD1. Germline values: CDR1 SGHTA, CDR2 FQGNSA. This CDR3 has 14 residues. Trimming removed 5 bases from V and 9 bases from J; junction bases left unmatched: 6. The CDR3 nucleotides read TGTGCCAGCAGCCAAGGACAGGGTGGTTCACCCCTCCACTTT. Its translation: CASSQGQGGSPLHF.

This clone was counted between two and nine times. The chain is built from TRBV6-1 and TRBJ1-5, with D perhaps TRBD1 (6 bases). V lost 3 bases and J 4 bases, leaving 13 bases between the germline ends. Per the germline V gene, CDR1 is MNHNS and CDR2 is SASEGT. The length of the CDR3 is 15 residues. CDR3 coding DNA: TGTGCCAGCAGTGAGGGCGGGGGGCTGAATCAGCCCCAGCATTTT. This gives the protein CASSEGGGLNQPQHF.

V usage is TRBV9 and J usage is TRBJ1-2, with 8 nucleotides matching TRBD1. Trimming took 3 bases from V and 7 from J; bases not matched to a gene: 11. The germline V gene has CDR1 SGDLS and CDR2 YYNGEE. The CDR3 contains 15 residues. CDR3 DNA: TGTGCCAGCAGCGCTGGGACAGGACCTGGCAGTGGCTACACCTTC. It specifies CASSAGTGPGSGYTF.

The V call is TRBV13, the J call TRBJ2-3; D may be TRBD2 (6 bases). Trimming pared 6 bases from V and 4 bases from J, leaving 17 bases between. Germline V CDR1 and CDR2: PRHDT, FYEKMQ (reference sequence). The CDR3 totals 15 residues. CDR3 residues: CASSLQASGADTQYF. In DNA, the CDR3 is TGTGCCAGCAGTCTCCAGGCCTCGGGGGCAGATACGCAGTATTTT.

The V and J genes are TRBV6-5 and TRBJ1-1, with D maybe TRBD1 (6 bases). CDR1 MNHEY and CDR2 SVGAGI come from the germline V gene. This CDR3 contains 15 residues. The germline V and J ends were trimmed by 4 bases and 0 bases, with 12 bases remaining between them. CDR3 in DNA: TGTGCCAGCAGTTCTGCGACAGGAATGAACACTGAAGCTTTCTTT. It specifies CASSSATGMNTEAFF.

This rearrangement joins TRBV27 to TRBJ1-6; D remains unclear. Germline values: CDR1 MNHEY, CDR2 SMNVEV (reference sequence). The CDR3 length is 12 residues. Trimming left V 0 bases short and J 8 bases short, with 2 bases between. CDR3 in DNA: TGTGCCAGCAGTTTATCGGATTCACCCCTCCACTTT. Its protein product is CASSLSDSPLHF.

The chain joins TRBV9 to TRBJ2-3, with TRBD1 as a possible D gene (9 bases). CDR1 and CDR2 from the germline V gene are SGDLS and YYNGEE. V was trimmed by 3 bases and J by 5 bases, leaving 25 bases between them. The CDR3 spans 18 residues. CDR3 sequence reads: CASSAGGTGSPGGDTQYF. As DNA, the CDR3 is TGTGCCAGCAGCGCGGGGGGGACAGGGAGTCCCGGAGGAGATACGCAGTATTTT.

The chain joins TRBV6-9 to TRBJ1-3, with D unresolved. This CDR3 has 13 residues. Germline-derived CDR1 and CDR2 are MNHGY and SVAAGI. The ends were cut back, 6 bases at V and 9 bases at J, with 15 bases in the middle. CDR3: CASSRTAEGTIYF. CDR3 DNA sequence: TGTGCCAGCAGCCGGACGGCGGAAGGCACCATATATTTT.

The chain couples TRBV5-1 to TRBJ1-2; D is undetermined. CDR3 length equals 14 residues. Germline CDR1 is SGHRS and CDR2 is YFSETQ. V was trimmed by 0 bases and J by 4 bases, leaving 10 bases between them. CDR3 in amino acids: CASSLASRTYGYTF. CDR3 nucleotides: TGCGCCAGCAGCTTGGCCAGCCGGACCTATGGCTACACCTTC.

The chain couples TRBV6-1 to TRBJ1-2, with 9 positions matching TRBD1. V shed 4 bases and J 1 base; nucleotides not matched to a gene: 7. This CDR3 is 16 amino acids long. CDR1 MNHNS and CDR2 SASEGT come from the germline V gene. CDR3 sequence (DNA): TGTGCCAGCAGTGGAGGAGGGACAGGGAGTAACTATGGCTACACCTTC. It codes for CASSGGGTGSNYGYTF.

By its share, this clone is medium-sized. The chain carries TRBV5-6 and TRBJ1-5; D ambiguous. Germline-derived CDR1 and CDR2 are SGHDT and YYEEEE. V was cut by 0 bases and J by 0 bases, with 10 bases left in between. The CDR3 is made up of 16 amino acids. The CDR3 nucleotides read TGTGCCAGCAGCTTGGGAGGAGGGTATAGCAATCAGCCCCAGCATTTT. It codes for CASSLGGGYSNQPQHF.

This clone is medium-sized by share. This chain links TRBV11-3 with TRBJ2-1; D might be TRBD2 (6 bases). The germline gives CDR1 SGHNT, CDR2 YENEEA. Trimming pared 8 bases from V and 5 bases from J, leaving 10 bases between. The CDR3 contains 12 residues. The CDR3 nucleotides are TGTGCCAGCGGGACTCGGAACAATGAGCAGTTCTTC. This encodes CASGTRNNEQFF.

The rearrangement joins TRBV6-5 to TRBJ1-2; the D gene is possibly TRBD1 (5 bases). V gave up 5 bases and J gave up 14 bases, with 21 bases separating them. The CDR3 length is 13 residues. Germline assignment: CDR1 MNHEY and CDR2 SVGAGI. The DNA of the CDR3 is TGTGCCAGCAGTAAGCGCCGGGACCTCCCCCGTACCTTC. This translates into CASSKRRDLPRTF.

The table lists this clone with a few counts. The chain recombines TRBV6-1 with TRBJ1-3; D unresolved. Germline CDR1 is MNHNS and CDR2 is SASEGT. Trimming removed 7 bases from V and 0 bases from J, with 13 bases in between. CDR3 length: 15 amino acids. This CDR3 is CASTGGPHSGNTIYF. CDR3 nucleotides: TGTGCCAGCACCGGCGGACCCCACTCTGGAAACACCATATATTTT.

Within the sample, this clone is medium-sized. V gene TRBV29-1 combines with J gene TRBJ2-2; no reliable D call. Trimming took off 5 bases at V and 7 bases at J, with 17 bases between the two ends. CDR3 length: 14 amino acids. The germline CDR1 and CDR2 sequences are SQVTM and ANQGSEA. Here the CDR3 reads CSVYLSEVGGELFF. The CDR3 DNA reads as TGCAGCGTTTACTTATCTGAGGTGGGCGGGGAGCTGTTTTTT.

The rearrangement uses TRBV18 and TRBJ2-3; D may be TRBD1 or TRBD2 (5 bases each). CDR3 length: 16 residues. Trimming took off 3 bases at V and 0 bases at J, with 13 bases between the two ends. The germline V gene has CDR1 KGHSH and CDR2 LQKENI. The CDR3 here is CASSPFVRGSTDTQYF. CDR3 nucleotide sequence: TGTGCCAGCTCACCGTTCGTCCGGGGCAGCACAGATACGCAGTATTTT.

The chain has TRBV5-1 and TRBJ2-2, with 9 bases fitting TRBD2. V was pared by 5 bases and J by 1 base, with 3 bases of the junction left unmatched. This CDR3 region has 15 residues. The germline CDR1 and CDR2 sequences are SGHRS and YFSETQ. CDR3 residues: CASRSSGGNTGELFF. The CDR3 bases are TGCGCCAGCAGGAGTAGCGGGGGGAACACCGGGGAGCTGTTTTTT.

V is TRBV7-3 and J is TRBJ2-5, with 9 bases fitting TRBD2. CDR1 and CDR2 (germline): SGHTA, FQGTGA. V gave up 3 bases and J gave up 0 bases; unmatched junction bases: 2. This CDR3 is built from 15 residues. CDR3 DNA sequence: TGTGCCAGCAGCTTGACTAGCGGTAACCAAGAGACCCAGTACTTC. Translation: CASSLTSGNQETQYF.

V and J are TRBV30 and TRBJ2-5; 10 bases map to TRBD1. The CDR3 is made up of 15 amino acids. Trimming took 3 bases from V and 2 from J; bases not matched to a gene: 6. Germline lookup yields CDR1 GTSNPN and CDR2 SVGIG (reference sequence). CDR3 in DNA: TGTGCCTGGAGGAGGGACAGGGGCCCACAAGAGACCCAGTACTTC. This gives the protein CAWRRDRGPQETQYF. The whole variable domain, filled in from reference TRBV30 and TRBJ2-5, reads SQTIHQWPATLVQPVGSPLSLECTVEGTSNPNLYWYRQAAGRGLQLLFYSVGIGQISSEVPQNLSASRPQDRQFILSSKKLLLSDSGFYLCAWRRDRGPQETQYFGPGTRLLVL.

As regards this clone: Other DNA sequences in the sample encode the same CDR3. The chain recombines TRBV9 with TRBJ1-1; no clear D. CDR1 SGDLS and CDR2 YYNGEE come from the germline V gene. V lost 0 bases and J lost 3, with 9 bases in between. There are 14 residues in the CDR3. For the CDR3, the DNA is TGTGCCAGCAGCGTAGGACCAGCAGACACTGAAGCTTTCTTT. It encodes CASSVGPADTEAFF. The whole variable domain, filled in from reference TRBV9 and TRBJ1-1, reads DSGVTQTPKHLITATGQRVTLRCSPRSGDLSVYWYQQSLDQGLQFLIQYYNGEERAKGNILERFSAQQFPDLHSELNLSSLELGDSALYFCASSVGPADTEAFFGQGTRLTVV.